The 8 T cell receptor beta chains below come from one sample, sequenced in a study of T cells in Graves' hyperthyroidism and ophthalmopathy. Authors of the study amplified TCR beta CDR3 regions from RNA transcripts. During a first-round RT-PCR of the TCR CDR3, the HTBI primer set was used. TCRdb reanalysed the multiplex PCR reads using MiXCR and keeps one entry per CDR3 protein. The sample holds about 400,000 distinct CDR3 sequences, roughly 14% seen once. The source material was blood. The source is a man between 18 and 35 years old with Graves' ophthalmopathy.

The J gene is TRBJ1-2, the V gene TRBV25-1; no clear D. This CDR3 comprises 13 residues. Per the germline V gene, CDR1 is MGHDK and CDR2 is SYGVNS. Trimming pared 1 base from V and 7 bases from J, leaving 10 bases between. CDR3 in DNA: TGTGCCAGCAGTGAATTGGGGAGGCCTGGCTACACCTTC. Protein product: CASSELGRPGYTF.

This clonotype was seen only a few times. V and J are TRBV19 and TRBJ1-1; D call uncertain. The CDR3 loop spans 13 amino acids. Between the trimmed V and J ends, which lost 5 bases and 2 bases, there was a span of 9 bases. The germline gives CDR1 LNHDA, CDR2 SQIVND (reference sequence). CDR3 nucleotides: TGTGCCAGTAGTCCTTTAAGTAACACTGAAGCTTTCTTT. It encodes CASSPLSNTEAFF.

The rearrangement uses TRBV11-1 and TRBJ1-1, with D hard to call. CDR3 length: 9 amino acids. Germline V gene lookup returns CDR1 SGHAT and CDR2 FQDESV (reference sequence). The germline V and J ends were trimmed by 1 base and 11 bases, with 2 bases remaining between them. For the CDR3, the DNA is TGTGCCAGCAGCTTAGGGGCTTTCTTT. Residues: CASSLGAFF. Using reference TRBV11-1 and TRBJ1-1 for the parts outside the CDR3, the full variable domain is EAEVAQSPRYKITEKSQAVAFWCDPISGHATLYWYRQILGQGPELLVQFQDESVVDDSQLPKDRFSAERLKGVDSTLKIQPAELGDSAMYLCASSLGAFFGQGTRLTVV.

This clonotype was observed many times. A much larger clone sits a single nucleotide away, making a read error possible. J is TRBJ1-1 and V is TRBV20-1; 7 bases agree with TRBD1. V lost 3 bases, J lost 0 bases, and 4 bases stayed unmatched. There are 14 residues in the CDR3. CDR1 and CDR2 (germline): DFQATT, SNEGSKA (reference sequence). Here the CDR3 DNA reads TGCAGTGCTAGGGGGGACAGCTTGAACACTGAAGCTTTCTTT. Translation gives CSARGDSLNTEAFF.

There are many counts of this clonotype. The CDR3 loop reads CASSVDGSQYF. The CDR3 DNA reads as TGTGCCAGCAGTGTAGACGGGTCACAGTACTTC. V and J are TRBV2 and TRBJ2-5; D ambiguous. Trimming stripped 4 bases from V and 11 bases from J, with 11 bases between. Germline V lookup: CDR1 SNHLY, CDR2 FYNNEI. The CDR3 runs to 11 residues.

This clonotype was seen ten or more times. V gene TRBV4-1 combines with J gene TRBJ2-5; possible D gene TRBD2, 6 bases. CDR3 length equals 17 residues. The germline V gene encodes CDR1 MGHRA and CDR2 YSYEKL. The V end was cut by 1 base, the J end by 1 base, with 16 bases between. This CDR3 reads CASSQAGPTSLQETQYF. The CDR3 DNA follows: TGCGCCAGCAGCCAAGCAGGTCCGACTAGTCTCCAAGAGACCCAGTACTTC.

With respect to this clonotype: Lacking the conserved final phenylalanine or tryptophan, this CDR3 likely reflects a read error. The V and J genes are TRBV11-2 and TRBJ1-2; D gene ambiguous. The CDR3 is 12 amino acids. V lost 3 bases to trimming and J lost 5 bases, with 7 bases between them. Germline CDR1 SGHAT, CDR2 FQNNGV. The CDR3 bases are TGTGCCAGCAGCTTTCGGCAGTATGGCTACACCCTC. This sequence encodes CASSFRQYGYTL.

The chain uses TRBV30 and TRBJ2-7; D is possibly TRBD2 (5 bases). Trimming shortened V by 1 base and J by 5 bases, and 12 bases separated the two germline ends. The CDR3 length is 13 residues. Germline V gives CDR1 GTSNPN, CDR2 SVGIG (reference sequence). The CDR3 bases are TGTGCCTGGAGTGGCGGGCCCCCTGACGAGCAGTACTTC. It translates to CAWSGGPPDEQYF.